A selection of T cell receptor beta chains follows, all from one sample in a study of regulatory T cells in long-lasting Graves disease. TCRdb reanalysed the multiplex PCR reads using MiXCR and keeps one entry per CDR3 protein. The sample has 500,000 to 700,000 distinct CDR3 sequences; 16% are singletons. These records were also assigned to another study, of T cells in Graves' hyperthyroidism and ophthalmopathy.

Here the sequenced sample was peripheral blood mononuclear cells (PBMCs), taken at new diagnosis, from a patient treated with antithyroid drugs. These receptors all stem from a woman in her twenties or thirties with Graves disease. CDR3s include the opening cysteine and the closing phenylalanine or tryptophan. Fields, in order: clone size, J gene, D gene, V gene, CDR3 protein, CDR3 DNA. D genes are given only for firm matches. Some rows mark clone size as missing; the rest say once, few, many or name a class of expanded clone.

once	TRBJ2-3	TRBD2	TRBV11-2	CASSLDLAGVIDTQYF	TGTGCCAGCAGCTTAGATTTAGCGGGAGTTATAGATACGCAGTATTTT
NA	TRBJ2-1	NA	TRBV27	CATNSYNEQFF	TGTGCCACCAACTCTTACAATGAGCAGTTCTTC
NA	TRBJ2-1	TRBD2	TRBV6-1	CASSERVAGAWDNEQFF	TGTGCCAGCAGTGAACGGGTAGCGGGAGCTTGGGACAATGAGCAGTTCTTC
many	TRBJ1-5	NA	TRBV7-2	CASSPFDQPQHF	TGTGCCAGCAGCCCCTTTGATCAGCCCCAGCATTTT
few	TRBJ2-1	TRBD1	TRBV7-9	CASSPVGTGLDNEQFF	TGTGCCAGCAGCCCCGTCGGGACAGGGTTGGACAATGAGCAGTTCTTC
few	TRBJ2-2	NA	TRBV20-1	CSAGGTVMTGELFF	TGCAGTGCGGGGGGGACAGTGATGACCGGGGAGCTGTTTTTT
NA	TRBJ2-7	NA	TRBV6-2/TRBV6-3	CASSRLGQKYEQYF	TGTGCCAGCAGTCGCCTCGGACAGAAGTACGAGCAGTACTTC
few	TRBJ2-1	TRBD2	TRBV9	CASSVALAGGIGSYNEQFF	TGTGCCAGCAGCGTAGCGCTAGCGGGAGGAATAGGGTCCTACAATGAGCAGTTCTTC
few	TRBJ2-1	TRBD1	TRBV5-5	CASSRTGNYKQFF	TGTGCCAGCAGTCGGACAGGGAATTATAAGCAGTTCTTC
NA	TRBJ2-1	NA	TRBV5-4	CASSLAEVRLEF	TGTGCCAGCAGCTTGGCCGAGGTGCGCTTGGAGTTC